The next 4 T cell receptor beta chains were all read from a single sample in a study of OX40 agonist ivuxolimab in advanced cancers. Some clones are missing from TCRdb's copy, which holds only in-frame ones; the method was immunoSEQ multiplex PCR. Of tens of thousands of clones listed, roughly 80% are singletons. Sequenced material: CD4+ or CD8+ T cells sorted from blood, taken in a trial of the OX40 agonist ivuxolimab. Source of these receptors: an adult with an advanced solid tumor such as melanoma, head and neck, liver or kidney cancer.

This clone was found a few times. The chain couples TRBV28 to TRBJ2-2; 7 nucleotides align to TRBD1. J was trimmed by 13 bases and V by 6 bases; bases with no gene match: 8. The germline V gene encodes CDR1 MDHEN and CDR2 SYDVKM. This CDR3 comprises 12 residues. The CDR3 spells CASRMTGIGLFF. In DNA form, the CDR3 reads TGTGCCAGCAGGATGACAGGGATTGGGCTGTTTTTT.

The rearrangement joins TRBV4-3 to TRBJ1-1; D might be TRBD1 (5 bases). V gave up 4 bases and J gave up 8 bases, with 11 bases separating them. The germline gives CDR1 LGHNA, CDR2 YSLEER. CDR3 length: 12 residues. The CDR3 nucleotides are TGCGCCAGCAGCCTTGGACAAGGGGAAGCTTTCTTT. Its protein product is CASSLGQGEAFF.

The rearrangement joins TRBV19 to TRBJ2-3, with 7 bases lining up with TRBD1. CDR1 is LNHDA and CDR2 is SQIVND in the germline V gene (reference sequence). CDR3 length equals 16 residues. V shed 3 bases, J shed 4 bases, and the junction held 10 bases outside the gene matches. The CDR3 sequence: CASSIPWTGDSDTQYF. CDR3 nucleotide sequence: TGTGCCAGTAGTATCCCCTGGACAGGCGATTCAGATACGCAGTATTTT.

The V and J genes are TRBV12-2 and TRBJ1-2. TRBV12-2 is shown as a pseudogene. The CDR3 is 13 amino acids. CDR3 sequence (DNA): TGTGCAAGTCGCCATACTGACAACTACGGCTACACCTTC. As protein: CASRHTDNYGYTF.